One and the same sample provided the 32 T cell receptor beta chains below, sequenced in a study of control samples from healthy donors and cancer patients. The table came from immunoSEQ multiplex PCR; TCRdb's copy has only in-frame clones and leaves some out. The table records under 55,000 clones, around 80% of them present only once. The sample was blood. The receptors originated from an older man in good health.

V is TRBV18 and J is TRBJ1-2, with a possible D match to TRBD1 (6 bases). The germline V gene encodes CDR1 KGHSH and CDR2 LQKENI. Between the trimmed V and J ends, which lost 2 bases and 5 bases, there was a span of 18 bases. This CDR3 has 16 amino acids. CDR3 residues: CASSPFARGLIYGYTF. In DNA form, the CDR3 reads TGTGCCAGCTCACCATTTGCCAGGGGACTCATATATGGCTACACCTTC. Variable domain in full (rest from reference TRBV18 and TRBJ1-2): NAGVMQNPRHLVRRRGQEARLRCSPMKGHSHVYWYRQLPEEGLKFMVYLQKENIIDESGMPKERFSAEFPKEGPSILRIQQVVRGDSAAYFCASSPFARGLIYGYTFGSGTRLTVV.

A single count supports this clone. The CDR3 DNA reads as TGTGCCACCAGTGATTTGCGGCAGGGTGTCCATACGCAGTATTTT. Its translation: CATSDLRQGVHTQYF. This sequence joins TRBV24-1 and TRBJ2-3, with D possibly matching TRBD1 (5 bases). CDR1 KGHDR and CDR2 SFDVKD come from the germline V gene. The CDR3 extends over 15 amino acids. Trimming cost V 0 bases and J 7 bases, with 13 bases left between them.

This chain uses TRBV6-6 with TRBJ1-1; D unclear. Trimming shortened V by 3 bases and J by 8 bases, and 10 bases separated the two germline ends. Germline V gene sequence: CDR1 MNHNY, CDR2 SVGAGI (reference sequence). The CDR3 has 12 amino acids. CDR3 DNA sequence: TGTGCCAGCAGTTATGGAGAGACAGAAGCTTTCTTT. Amino acids: CASSYGETEAFF.

The CDR3 spells CASSHRLGGAWTEAFF. CDR3 DNA: TGTGCCAGCTCGCACCGGTTGGGGGGGGCTTGGACTGAAGCTTTCTTT. The gene calls are TRBV18 and TRBJ1-1; D perhaps matches TRBD1 (6 bases). In germline, CDR1 is KGHSH, CDR2 LQKENI. The V and J ends lost 6 bases and 5 bases respectively, with 22 bases between them. The CDR3 has 16 amino acids. The entire variable domain, with the rest obtained from reference TRBV18 and TRBJ1-1, is as follows: NAGVMQNPRHLVRRRGQEARLRCSPMKGHSHVYWYRQLPEEGLKFMVYLQKENIIDESGMPKERFSAEFPKEGPSILRIQQVVRGDSAAYFCASSHRLGGAWTEAFFGQGTRLTVV.

The chain employs TRBV19 and TRBJ1-6; D ambiguous. Trimming left V 7 bases short and J 1 base short, with 5 bases between. CDR3 size: 13 residues. Per the germline V gene, CDR1 is LNHDA and CDR2 is SQIVND (reference sequence). CDR3 in amino acids: CASTLSYNSPLHF. The CDR3, as DNA: TGTGCCAGTACGCTATCCTATAATTCACCCCTCCACTTT.

The chain uses TRBV7-3 and TRBJ2-5; 7 bases fit TRBD1. Per the germline V gene, CDR1 is SGHTA and CDR2 is FQGTGA. The CDR3 covers 13 residues. J lost 5 bases, V lost 5 bases, and 5 bases had no gene match. The CDR3: CASSPLTGETQYF. As DNA, the CDR3 is TGTGCCAGCAGCCCGTTGACAGGGGAGACCCAGTACTTC.

The chain couples TRBV3-1 (or the pseudogene TRBV3-2) to TRBJ2-1, with TRBD2 matching over 8 bases. The trim removed 3 bases at V and 2 bases at J, leaving 3 bases unmatched. Looked up from germline, CDR1 is LGHDT and CDR2 is YNNKEL (reference sequence). CDR3 length: 15 residues. Here the CDR3 DNA reads TGTGCCAGCAGCCAGGAGCGGGGGCCCTACAATGAGCAGTTCTTC. This gives the protein CASSQERGPYNEQFF.

This chain uses TRBV2 with TRBJ2-3, with D possibly being TRBD2 (6 bases). CDR1 SNHLY and CDR2 FYNNEI come from the germline V gene. The CDR3 covers 14 residues. V shed 6 bases and J shed 5 bases, with 15 bases lying between them. The CDR3 here is CASSESTSLDTQYF. CDR3 nucleotide sequence: TGTGCCAGCAGCGAAAGTACTAGCTTAGATACGCAGTATTTT.

The chain is built from TRBV19 and TRBJ2-5, with 12 bases identical to TRBD2. The CDR3 has 15 residues. Germline assignment: CDR1 LNHDA and CDR2 SQIVND (reference sequence). V lost 5 bases, J lost 5 bases, and 6 bases stayed unmatched. CDR3 region: CASSAMTSGGETQYF. In DNA, the CDR3 is TGTGCCAGTAGTGCCATGACTAGCGGGGGTGAGACCCAGTACTTC.

The chain uses TRBV12-3 or TRBV12-4 and TRBJ1-2; D might be TRBD1 (6 bases). The CDR3 has 12 amino acids. Trimming took off 7 bases at V and 7 bases at J, with 13 bases between the two ends. The CDR3, as DNA: TGTGCCAGCACCCTACAGGGATTTGGCTACACCTTC. It translates to CASTLQGFGYTF.

This rearrangement joins TRBV30 to TRBJ1-6, with 9 bases lining up with TRBD1. Germline V gene sequence: CDR1 GTSNPN, CDR2 SVGIG (reference sequence). J lost 9 bases, V lost 0 bases, and 12 bases had no gene match. The CDR3 runs to 17 residues. The CDR3 nucleotides are TGTGCCTGGAGTGTACCGGACAGGGGCCCTTTTGGTTCACCCCTCCACTTT. The encoded protein is CAWSVPDRGPFGSPLHF.

This chain's CDR3 is CASGRGSNQPQHF. Here the CDR3 DNA reads TGTGCCTCCGGAAGGGGGAGCAATCAGCCCCAGCATTTT. The chain joins TRBV10-3 to TRBJ1-5, with a weak D call TRBD1 (6 bases). With 11 bases removed from V and 1 base from J, the gap between germline ends came to 12 bases. Germline assignment: CDR1 ENHRY and CDR2 SYGVKD. This CDR3 is 13 amino acids long.

This rearrangement joins TRBV18 to TRBJ2-7; maybe TRBD2 (6 bases). Trimming took 2 bases from V and 2 from J, leaving 10 bases between them. The CDR3 has 14 amino acids. CDR1 KGHSH and CDR2 LQKENI come from the germline V gene. CDR3 sequence: CASSPGDSAYEQYF. The DNA of the CDR3 is TGTGCCAGCTCACCAGGGGACTCAGCCTACGAGCAGTACTTC.

The V and J genes are TRBV2 and TRBJ2-1; TRBD2 agrees at 8 bases. The J segment lost 8 bases and the V segment lost 8 bases, leaving 14 bases of the junction unmatched. The CDR3 consists of 15 residues. Germline V CDR1 and CDR2: SNHLY, FYNNEI. This CDR3 reads CASVWGTSGRYEQFF. As DNA, the CDR3 is TGTGCCAGCGTTTGGGGAACTAGCGGCAGGTATGAGCAGTTCTTC. The full variable domain, rest sourced from reference TRBV2 and TRBJ2-1, is EPEVTQTPSHQVTQMGQEVILRCVPISNHLYFYWYRQILGQKVEFLVSFYNNEISEKSEIFDDQFSVERPDGSNFTLKIRSTKLEDSAMYFCASVWGTSGRYEQFFGPGTRLTVL.

The V and J genes are TRBV24-1 and TRBJ2-1, with 9 bases fitting TRBD1. Losses at the gene ends were 2 bases for V and 7 bases for J; bases not matched to a gene: 8. This CDR3 comprises 16 residues. Germline CDR1 and CDR2: KGHDR and SFDVKD. The CDR3 DNA reads as TGTGCCACCAGTGATTCTTGGACAGGGGATAGAAATGAGCAGTTCTTC. Encoded protein: CATSDSWTGDRNEQFF.

The rearrangement joins TRBV28 to TRBJ2-3; 11 bases align to TRBD2. The CDR3 is 14 amino acids. Germline CDR1 and CDR2: MDHEN and SYDVKM. V was clipped by 5 bases and J by 6 bases; unmatched bases: 4. The CDR3 region has the DNA TGTGCCAGCAGTCCTAGCGGGGGGTGGGATACGCAGTATTTT. This codes for CASSPSGGWDTQYF.

V usage is TRBV29-1 and J usage is TRBJ1-1, with TRBD1 identical over 8 bases. The CDR3 is 13 amino acids. Germline CDR1 SQVTM, CDR2 ANQGSEA. J was trimmed by 3 bases and V by 6 bases; bases with no gene match: 6. The CDR3 nucleotides are TGCAGCGTCAGGGGGCGCTTGGACACTGAAGCTTTCTTT. It is translated as CSVRGRLDTEAFF.

This clone has a handful of counts. This chain uses TRBV11-1 with TRBJ2-3; 8 positions match TRBD1. CDR1 SGHAT and CDR2 FQDESV come from the germline V gene (reference sequence). Trimming at V came to 5 bases and at J to 1 base, leaving 5 bases not matched to a gene. The CDR3 is 15 amino acids. The CDR3 nucleotides read TGTGCCAGCAGCGCAGACAGGGGACGCACAGATACGCAGTATTTT. This codes for CASSADRGRTDTQYF.

V is TRBV28 and J is TRBJ2-4; 9 nucleotides match TRBD1. CDR3 length: 15 residues. Germline assignment: CDR1 MDHEN and CDR2 SYDVKM. V gave up 5 bases and J gave up 6 bases; unmatched junction bases: 8. The CDR3 bases are TGTGCCAGCAGTCCAGGGGACAGGGCCCCAAACATTCAGTACTTC. As protein: CASSPGDRAPNIQYF.

The J gene is TRBJ1-2, the V gene TRBV10-3, with 8 bases aligning to TRBD1. V shed 7 bases and J 6 bases; nucleotides not matched to a gene: 4. This CDR3 has 12 residues. Germline CDR1 reads ENHRY; CDR2 reads SYGVKD. For the CDR3, the DNA is TGTGCCATCACCACAGGGGGGGATGGCTACACCTTC. Translated, it gives CAITTGGDGYTF.

The rearrangement links TRBV5-1 to TRBJ2-3; 11 positions match TRBD1. The trim removed 0 bases at V and 4 bases at J, leaving 4 bases unmatched. The CDR3 sequence is 16 residues long. The germline V gene has CDR1 SGHRS and CDR2 YFSETQ. CDR3 residues: CASSLAGQGGADTQYF. As DNA, the CDR3 is TGCGCCAGCAGCTTGGCGGGACAGGGGGGCGCAGATACGCAGTATTTT.

This clone was found a few times. This chain uses TRBV9 with TRBJ2-2, with D perhaps matching TRBD2 (5 bases). In germline, CDR1 is SGDLS, CDR2 YYNGEE. The CDR3 length is 15 residues. V was trimmed by 0 bases and J by 4 bases, leaving 10 bases between them. The CDR3 spells CASSVGTRATGELFF. The CDR3 nucleotides read TGTGCCAGCAGCGTAGGTACGAGGGCCACCGGGGAGCTGTTTTTT.

This clone was counted between two and nine times. This chain links TRBV4-1 with TRBJ1-2; 8 nucleotides align to TRBD1. The germline gives CDR1 MGHRA, CDR2 YSYEKL. The J segment lost 4 bases and the V segment lost 3 bases, leaving 7 bases of the junction unmatched. The CDR3 has 15 residues. Written as DNA, the CDR3 is TGCGCCAGCAGCCATCCGACAGGGGCGATCTATGGCTACACCTTC. Encoded protein: CASSHPTGAIYGYTF.

This chain links TRBV7-9 with TRBJ2-1; TRBD1 matches at 10 bases. The V and J ends lost 10 bases and 0 bases, in that order; junction bases with no gene match: 15. Germline assignment: CDR1 SEHNR and CDR2 FQNEAQ (reference sequence). The CDR3 consists of 18 residues. CDR3: CAIESPRTGGSSYNEQFF. In DNA, the CDR3 is TGTGCCATCGAGTCTCCGAGGACAGGGGGGAGCTCCTACAATGAGCAGTTCTTC.

CDR3 sequence: CASSPTANTEAFF. The CDR3 DNA reads as TGTGCCAGCTCACCGACAGCGAACACTGAAGCTTTCTTT. The chain links TRBV18 to TRBJ1-1; the D gene is possibly TRBD1 (5 bases). From germline, CDR1 is KGHSH and CDR2 LQKENI. Trimming took 3 bases from V and 1 from J, leaving 6 bases between them. The CDR3 runs 13 residues.

In the case of this clone: This sample also contains other DNA sequences that code for the same CDR3. As DNA, the CDR3 is TGTGCCACCAGTGACCCAAGGACAGGGGGCTATGGCTACACCTTC. Translation: CATSDPRTGGYGYTF. The chain is built from TRBV24-1 and TRBJ1-2, with TRBD1 matching over 10 bases. CDR3 length: 15 amino acids. Germline V lookup: CDR1 KGHDR, CDR2 SFDVKD. With V trimmed by 4 bases and J by 4 bases, 5 bases remained unmatched.

The chain couples TRBV6-5 to TRBJ1-1; 8 bases align to TRBD1. The CDR3 sequence is 14 residues long. The V gene end was trimmed by 6 bases and the J gene end by 11 bases; junction bases not matched to a gene: 14. Germline values: CDR1 MNHEY, CDR2 SVGAGI. Here the CDR3 DNA reads TGTGCCAGCAGCGGGGGACAGGTCCGCCTGATTGCTTTCTTT. Translating it yields CASSGGQVRLIAFF.

This rearrangement joins TRBV11-1 to TRBJ2-1; D is unresolved. CDR1 and CDR2 from the germline V gene are SGHAT and FQDESV (reference sequence). V shed 1 base and J shed 4 bases, with 5 bases lying between them. CDR3 length: 13 amino acids. The CDR3 DNA reads as TGTGCCAGCAGCTTAGGGCATTACAATGAGCAGTTCTTC. Its protein product is CASSLGHYNEQFF.

The V call is TRBV28, the J call TRBJ2-5; D unresolved. Trimming stripped 7 bases from V and 4 bases from J, with 13 bases between. Germline V gene sequence: CDR1 MDHEN, CDR2 SYDVKM. The CDR3 length is 13 residues. The CDR3 nucleotides are TGTGCCAGCACGACCCAGAACCGAGAGACCCAGTACTTC. As protein: CASTTQNRETQYF.

The V and J genes are TRBV6-6 and TRBJ2-3; D uncertain. Germline V gene lookup returns CDR1 MNHNY and CDR2 SVGAGI (reference sequence). This CDR3 has 14 amino acids. V shed 4 bases and J shed 0 bases, with 8 bases lying between them. CDR3 nucleotide sequence: TGTGCCAGCAGTTCCCCTAGTAGCACAGATACGCAGTATTTT. As protein: CASSSPSSTDTQYF.

This chain joins TRBV9 and TRBJ2-5; either TRBD1 or TRBD2 may supply D (6 bases each). V was trimmed by 0 bases and J by 5 bases, leaving 14 bases between them. Germline V CDR1 and CDR2: SGDLS, YYNGEE. The CDR3 consists of 15 residues. Here the CDR3 reads CASSVGGAGRETQYF. CDR3 in DNA: TGTGCCAGCAGCGTAGGGGGGGCCGGCAGGGAGACCCAGTACTTC.

CDR3 DNA: TGTGCCAGCAGTTACGGGACTAGCGGGAGCACAGATACGCAGTATTTT. It is translated as CASSYGTSGSTDTQYF. This chain links TRBV6-6 with TRBJ2-3, with TRBD2 matching 12 bases. The CDR3 length is 16 residues. From germline, CDR1 is MNHNY and CDR2 SVGAGI (reference sequence). Trimming at V came to 2 bases and at J to 0 bases, leaving 0 bases not matched to a gene.